This T cell receptor beta chain came from a study of blood T cells in healthy people across ages. The study, taken as a whole, reports: Naive CD4+ cells and diversity were both higher in long-lived donors than in aged donors. In the absence of known donor CMV status, changes in expanded clonotypes were possibly confounded.

CDR3 length: 12 amino acids. The germline V gene has CDR1 SQVTM and CDR2 ANQGSEA. Each donor's blood draw was 8.5 to 10 milliliters of peripheral blood. The second PCR ran roughly 6 to 11 cycles with a sample-barcoded 5' primer and J-beta primers. Each CDR3 protein gets one entry after TCRdb re-called the 5' RACE reads with MiXCR. The sample records 1,300,000 or so distinct CDR3 sequences, 55% to 75% being singletons. This clonotype appeared a few times. The antigen remains unidentified. This receptor was identified in a man aged 18 to 29 in good health. Sample: blood. V gene TRBV29-1 combines with J gene TRBJ2-5; a weak D match, TRBD1 (5 bases). The end of the DNA fits TRBJ2-7 better, so the J call may be wrong. CDR3 sequence (DNA): TGCAGCGTTGAAATAGACAGCAACGAGCAGTACTTC. It specifies CSVEIDSNEQYF.